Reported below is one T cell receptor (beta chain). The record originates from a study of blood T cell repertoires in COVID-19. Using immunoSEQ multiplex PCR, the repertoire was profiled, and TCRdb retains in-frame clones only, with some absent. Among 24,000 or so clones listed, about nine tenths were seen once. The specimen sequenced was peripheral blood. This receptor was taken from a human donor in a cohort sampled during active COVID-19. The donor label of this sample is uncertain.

DNA for the CDR3: TGTGCCAGCAGCTTAGCGGGACAGCAGCTTGGGGATACGCAGTATTTT. It specifies CASSLAGQQLGDTQYF. This chain links TRBV7-9 with TRBJ2-3; 7 positions agree with TRBD1. The germline V gene encodes CDR1 SEHNR and CDR2 FQNEAQ (reference sequence). CDR3 length: 16 residues. The junction had 9 bases not matched to a gene; V was cut back by 0 bases and J by 6 bases.